The following is a T cell receptor beta chain sequence with its context. With V trimmed by 4 bases and J by 4 bases, 11 bases remained unmatched. Germline CDR1 and CDR2: SGDLS and YYNGEE. This CDR3 is 18 amino acids long. As originally analysed: Reference gene primer amplification in the assay estimated nucleated cell counts. The table came from immunoSEQ multiplex PCR; TCRdb's copy has only in-frame clones and leaves some out. Clonal size and the V and J genes are those of that table, whereas D and trimming came from the DNA. There are 150,000 to 170,000 clones in the sample; 70% to 85% occur only once, and 0.6% to 0.7% lies in the top ten. This specimen comes from a study of blood T cell repertoires in COVID-19. Study summary: The United States, Italy and Spain supplied acute and convalescent COVID-19 samples. In each case, the material was cDNA or gDNA derived from T cells, B-cell-depleted T cells, or PBMCs.

Enrollment of patients from Seattle took place during active infection, with longitudinal follow-up. Input material: peripheral blood. This sequence was found in a man between 60 and 75 years old with COVID-19, enrolled during active disease. The chain links TRBV9 to TRBJ2-6; 10 nucleotides agree with TRBD1. The chain's CDR3 is CASSTRGTGVRGANVLTF. CDR3 bases: TGTGCCAGCAGCACCCGAGGGACAGGGGTTCGCGGGGCCAACGTCCTGACTTTC.